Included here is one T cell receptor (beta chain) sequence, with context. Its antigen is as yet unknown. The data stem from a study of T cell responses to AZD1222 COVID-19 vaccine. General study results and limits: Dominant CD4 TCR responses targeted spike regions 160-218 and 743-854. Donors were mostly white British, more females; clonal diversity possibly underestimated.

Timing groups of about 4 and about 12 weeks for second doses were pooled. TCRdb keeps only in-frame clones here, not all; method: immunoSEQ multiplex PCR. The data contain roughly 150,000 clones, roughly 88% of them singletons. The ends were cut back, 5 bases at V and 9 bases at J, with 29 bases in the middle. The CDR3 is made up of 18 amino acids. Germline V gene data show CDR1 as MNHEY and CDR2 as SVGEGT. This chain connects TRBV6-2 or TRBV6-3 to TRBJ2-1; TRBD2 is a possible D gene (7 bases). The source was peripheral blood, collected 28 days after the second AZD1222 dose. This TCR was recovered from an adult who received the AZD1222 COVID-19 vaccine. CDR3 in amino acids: CASSLKGLGGRALGEQFF. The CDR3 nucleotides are TGTGCCAGCAGTCTAAAGGGTCTAGGGGGGAGGGCCCTAGGTGAGCAGTTCTTC.